These 4 T cell receptor beta chains were all obtained from the same sample, sequenced in a study of shared clonotypes between healthy human individuals. Clones were sequenced by immunoSEQ multiplex PCR, and TCRdb holds only the in-frame ones, with some missing. The sample lists millions of clones; about 95% were seen once. The specimen sequenced was naive CD4+ T cells sorted from blood. The sample's subset: CD45RA+ positively selected. The receptors were gathered from a young man in good health.

This clone was observed a few times. The CDR3 nucleotides read TGCGCCAGCAGCCAAGATCCTACGGGACAGGGGGTGGGTGAGCAGTTCTTC. Translated: CASSQDPTGQGVGEQFF. The rearrangement uses TRBV4-1 and TRBJ2-1; 11 nucleotides align to TRBD1. Germline V lookup: CDR1 MGHRA, CDR2 YSYEKL. V lost 0 bases to trimming and J lost 9 bases; unmatched junction nucleotides: 10. The CDR3 covers 17 residues.

The chain couples TRBV11-3 to TRBJ2-2; D perhaps matches TRBD1 (6 bases). The germline CDR1 and CDR2 sequences are SGHNT and YENEEA. The CDR3 runs to 13 residues. V shed 1 base and J shed 8 bases, with 8 bases lying between them. The CDR3 loop is CASSLVGAGELFF. CDR3 DNA sequence: TGTGCCAGCAGCTTAGTGGGGGCTGGGGAGCTGTTTTTT.

This clone was detected once. DNA for the CDR3: TGTGCCAGTAGTATAGAGGGGACAAACTACGAGCAGTACTTC. Its protein is CASSIEGTNYEQYF. V and J are TRBV19 and TRBJ2-7; a possible D gene is TRBD1 (6 bases). This CDR3 is built from 14 residues. V was cut by 0 bases and J by 3 bases, with 9 bases left in between. The germline V gene has CDR1 LNHDA and CDR2 SQIVND (reference sequence).

The chain recombines TRBV5-1 with TRBJ2-5, with 8 bases matching TRBD1. Trimming removed 3 bases from V and 5 bases from J; junction bases left unmatched: 6. Germline values: CDR1 SGHRS, CDR2 YFSETQ. The CDR3 covers 14 residues. CDR3 residues: CASSSQGGVETQYF. The CDR3 DNA reads as TGCGCCAGCAGCTCACAGGGGGGAGTGGAGACCCAGTACTTC.